One and the same sample provided the 2 T cell receptor beta chains below, sequenced in a study of blood T cell repertoires in COVID-19. The data were produced by immunoSEQ multiplex PCR, yet TCRdb's version contains in-frame clones alone and is incomplete. Of about 39,000 clones in the sample, approximately 80% were seen once. The material sequenced was peripheral blood. The receptors stem from a man aged 60-69 years in a cohort sampled during active COVID-19.

V usage is TRBV4-3 and J usage is TRBJ2-1; D is unclear. V was clipped by 1 base and J by 6 bases, with 10 bases between them. The germline V gene has CDR1 LGHNA and CDR2 YSLEER. This CDR3 comprises 14 residues. The CDR3 here is CASSQGGPANEQFF. In nucleotides, the CDR3 is TGCGCCAGCAGCCAAGGAGGCCCGGCCAATGAGCAGTTCTTC.

For the CDR3, the DNA is TGTGCCTGGAGCGCCGGGGGGGCCTCCACAGATACGCAGTATTTT. Protein product: CAWSAGGASTDTQYF. The V gene is TRBV30, the J gene TRBJ2-3, with 8 nucleotides matching TRBD2. J lost 2 bases, V lost 3 bases, and 7 bases had no gene match. CDR3 length: 15 residues. Germline CDR1 and CDR2: GTSNPN and SVGIG (reference sequence). The complete variable domain, with remaining parts taken from reference TRBV30 and TRBJ2-3, reads SQTIHQWPATLVQPVGSPLSLECTVEGTSNPNLYWYRQAAGRGLQLLFYSVGIGQISSEVPQNLSASRPQDRQFILSSKKLLLSDSGFYLCAWSAGGASTDTQYFGPGTRLTVL.